The sequence of this T cell receptor beta chain was determined in a study of blood T cell repertoires in COVID-19. The protocol was immunoSEQ multiplex PCR, while the TCRdb copy is restricted to in-frame clones and leaves out a portion. The sample has 45,000 to 55,000 clones, around 83% seen once; the top ten hold 1.6%. The receptor comes from a man aged 50 to 59 with acute or convalescent COVID-19. What was sequenced was peripheral blood.

CDR3 coding DNA: TGTGCCAGCAGTTTTATGGGACAGGTGAGGAGCAATCAGCCCCAGCATTTT. This codes for CASSFMGQVRSNQPQHF. The chain joins TRBV28 to TRBJ1-5; 8 positions match TRBD1. V lost 3 bases, J lost 1 base, and 8 bases stayed unmatched. The germline CDR1 and CDR2 sequences are MDHEN and SYDVKM. The CDR3 loop spans 17 amino acids.